The entry below gives a single T cell receptor beta chain sequence along with its context. 60 Vbeta and 13 Jbeta primers were used in PCR. The protocol was immunoSEQ multiplex PCR, while the TCRdb copy is restricted to in-frame clones and leaves out a portion. The sample has under 95,000 clones; around three quarters are singletons. Healthy bone marrow donors supplied every sample. This sample was taken from a study of cytomegalovirus exposure and HLA in healthy donors. Sequencing was carried out using PBMCs. The origin of this receptor is a male donor in good health and CMV-seronegative.

The CDR3 region is CASSYSGTRGGTEAFF. As DNA, the CDR3 is TGTGCCAGCAGTTACTCCGGGACTCGGGGGGGCACTGAAGCTTTCTTT. This sequence joins TRBV6-5 and TRBJ1-1, with D possibly matching TRBD1 (5 bases). Trimming removed 0 bases from V and 4 bases from J, with 15 bases in between. The CDR3 has 16 amino acids. The germline V gene encodes CDR1 MNHEY and CDR2 SVGAGI.